Below are 16 T cell receptor beta chains sequenced from a single sample in a study of cytomegalovirus exposure and HLA in healthy donors (dated by TCRdb to 2017 to 2019). Library preparation employed the immunoSEQ multiplex PCR assay. A mixture of 60 forward primers for TCR Vbeta segments and 13 reverse primers for TCR Jbeta segments was used in the multiplex PCR. In its TCRdb copy, this immuneACCESS table keeps in-frame sequences only and misses some clones. Where compared with another copy, unresolved V genes explain less than half of these, and the others have no known cause. Within this sample are about 160,000 clones, with 85% of them counted one time only. 2% to 2.5% of the sample is taken by the ten largest. Sequencing used PBMCs. These receptors all stem from a man between 18 and 29 years old in good health and CMV-seropositive.

V is TRBV20-1 and J is TRBJ1-2; 7 bases line up with TRBD1. V lost 5 bases, J lost 6 bases, and 3 bases stayed unmatched. CDR1 DFQATT and CDR2 SNEGSKA come from the germline V gene (reference sequence). This CDR3 has 11 amino acids. The CDR3 DNA follows: TGCAGTGCTGACAGGGTGGATGGCTACACCTTC. It is translated as CSADRVDGYTF.

The J gene is TRBJ2-7, the V gene TRBV13; D is unclear. The CDR3 has 18 residues. Germline CDR1 reads PRHDT; CDR2 reads FYEKMQ (reference sequence). V lost 2 bases to trimming and J lost 3 bases, with 23 bases between them. CDR3 nucleotide sequence: TGTGCCAGCAGCTTATTACTAACAACGCGTCAGACTCACTACGAGCAGTACTTC. Translating it yields CASSLLLTTRQTHYEQYF.

The rearrangement uses TRBV13 and TRBJ2-7; TRBD1 agrees at 7 bases. J was trimmed by 2 bases and V by 5 bases; bases with no gene match: 12. This CDR3 region has 16 residues. Germline CDR1 is PRHDT and CDR2 is FYEKMQ (reference sequence). This chain's CDR3 is CASSSFDRESPYEQYF. CDR3 DNA sequence: TGTGCCAGCAGCAGCTTCGACAGGGAAAGTCCCTACGAGCAGTACTTC.

This rearrangement joins TRBV11-3 to TRBJ2-2; D gene uncertain. CDR3 size: 14 residues. The V gene's germline CDR1 is SGHNT and CDR2 YENEEA. Trimming removed 5 bases at V and 5 bases at J, with 12 bases between. CDR3 in DNA: TGTGCCAGCAGCCCCTACCAATATACCGGGGAGCTGTTTTTT. Translating it yields CASSPYQYTGELFF.

This sequence joins TRBV5-1 and TRBJ1-1; TRBD1 matches 11 bases. The J segment lost 4 bases and the V segment lost 2 bases, leaving 1 base of the junction unmatched. The CDR3 loop spans 14 amino acids. The germline CDR1 and CDR2 sequences are SGHRS and YFSETQ. This CDR3 is CASSLGTGGTEAFF. Here the CDR3 DNA reads TGCGCCAGCAGCTTAGGGACAGGGGGCACTGAAGCTTTCTTT.

The V and J genes are TRBV27 and TRBJ2-2; D might be TRBD1 (5 bases). From germline, CDR1 is MNHEY and CDR2 SMNVEV (reference sequence). The CDR3 has 14 amino acids. Trimming removed 3 bases at V and 6 bases at J, with 11 bases between. Here the CDR3 DNA reads TGTGCCAGCAGTTTGCCCAGGGTTCCCGGGGAGCTGTTTTTT. Encoded protein: CASSLPRVPGELFF.

In its sample, this clone was seen a few times. The gene calls are TRBV4-3 and TRBJ1-4; D is possibly TRBD1 (6 bases). There are 13 residues in the CDR3. V lost 2 bases and J 15 bases, leaving 16 bases between the germline ends. CDR1 is LGHNA and CDR2 is YSLEER in the germline V gene. The CDR3 spells CASSQSLSGALFF. CDR3 coding DNA: TGCGCCAGCAGCCAAAGTTTGTCAGGGGCGTTGTTTTTT.

The chain joins TRBV7-2 to TRBJ2-5; D is unclear. This CDR3 is 13 amino acids long. Per germline, CDR1 SGHTA and CDR2 FQGNSA. V shed 2 bases and J shed 5 bases, with 9 bases lying between them. CDR3 region: CASSLSRSETQYF. DNA of the CDR3: TGTGCCAGCAGCTTATCCAGGTCGGAGACCCAGTACTTC.

The V gene is TRBV29-1, the J gene TRBJ2-3; 12 positions agree with TRBD2. This CDR3 has 14 residues. CDR1 and CDR2 (germline): SQVTM, ANQGSEA. The trim removed 7 bases at V and 4 bases at J, leaving 6 bases unmatched. CDR3 sequence reads: CSAELAGGSDTQYF. CDR3 DNA: TGCAGCGCAGAACTAGCGGGGGGTTCAGATACGCAGTATTTT.

This chain links TRBV21-1 with TRBJ2-1; TRBD2, the table's D call, lacks a check against the DNA. TRBV21-1 is a recognized pseudogene. This CDR3 is 12 amino acids long. The DNA of the CDR3 is TGTGCCAGCAGCATTGGAGCCGATGAGCAGTTCTTC. Its translation is CASSIGADEQFF.

The V call is TRBV4-2, the J call TRBJ1-2; D may be TRBD1 (5 bases). Per germline, CDR1 LGHNA and CDR2 YNFKEQ. Trimming stripped 0 bases from V and 0 bases from J, with 8 bases between. This CDR3 contains 15 residues. CDR3 nucleotides: TGTGCCAGCAGCCAAGACCAACAGGCTAACTATGGCTACACCTTC. Translation gives CASSQDQQANYGYTF.

This clone showed up just once. The chain links TRBV4-1 to TRBJ2-7; 8 bases fit TRBD1. CDR1 is MGHRA and CDR2 is YSYEKL in the germline V gene. This CDR3 is built from 16 residues. V lost 0 bases and J lost 6; bases outside the gene matches: 10. CDR3 protein: CASSQDTPRGRGEQYF. CDR3 DNA sequence: TGCGCCAGCAGCCAAGATACTCCCAGGGGGCGCGGCGAGCAGTACTTC.

The chain has TRBV9 and TRBJ2-3; 11 bases map to TRBD2. The CDR3 covers 17 residues. V was clipped by 2 bases and J by 3 bases; unmatched bases: 8. CDR1 is SGDLS and CDR2 is YYNGEE in the germline V gene. The CDR3 nucleotides are TGTGCCAGCAGCGTTGATAGCGGGGGGGCGGCGACAGATACGCAGTATTTT. It translates to CASSVDSGGAATDTQYF.

The J gene is TRBJ2-5, the V gene TRBV4-2; D is possibly TRBD2 (5 bases). The length of the CDR3 is 16 residues. The V end lost 2 bases, the J end lost 5 bases, and 18 bases lay between the germline ends. Per germline, CDR1 LGHNA and CDR2 YNFKEQ. CDR3 coding DNA: TGTGCCAGCAGCCAATTGATGGGTAACGGAGGTGAGACCCAGTACTTC. Residues: CASSQLMGNGGETQYF.

The chain has TRBV4-2 and TRBJ2-1; D remains ambiguous. V was shortened by 0 bases and J by 3 bases, with 9 bases between the two germline ends. The germline V gene encodes CDR1 LGHNA and CDR2 YNFKEQ. CDR3 length equals 15 residues. The CDR3: CASSQESGRYNEQFF. For the CDR3, the DNA is TGTGCCAGCAGCCAAGAGTCAGGCCGCTACAATGAGCAGTTCTTC.

The chain carries TRBV7-2 and TRBJ1-5, with TRBD1 as a possible D gene (6 bases). This CDR3 comprises 13 residues. CDR1 is SGHTA, CDR2 FQGNSA, per germline. V lost 5 bases and J 4 bases, leaving 9 bases between the germline ends. The CDR3 nucleotides read TGTGCCAGCAGCCAGGACAGAAATCAGCCCCAGCATTTT. Residues: CASSQDRNQPQHF.